Below, 29 T cell receptor beta chains from the same sample are listed, as sequenced in a study of brain T cells in children with intractable seizures. Assay: immunoSEQ multiplex PCR; the TCRdb copy retains only in-frame clones and omits some. The sample records about 340,000 clones, over 85% being singletons. Noted time point: blood from clinic visit 5 months post-surgery; TSC patient then seizure free. The sample in question was peripheral blood, obtained 4 to 6 months after surgery. Receptors originate from a boy in the first two years of life with tuberous sclerosis and intractable seizures.

This clone has only one observation. CDR3 bases: TGTGCCAGCAGTGAATATATGGAGGCGGGGTACTACTACGAGCAGTACTTC. It yields the protein CASSEYMEAGYYYEQYF. The chain carries TRBV2 and TRBJ2-7; a possible D gene is TRBD2 (6 bases). The CDR3 covers 17 residues. V shed 2 bases and J shed 3 bases, with 20 bases lying between them. CDR1 SNHLY and CDR2 FYNNEI come from the germline V gene.

The chain combines TRBV5-1 with TRBJ2-5, with 8 bases lining up with TRBD1. The CDR3 sequence is 14 residues long. V was clipped by 3 bases and J by 5 bases; unmatched bases: 6. CDR1 SGHRS and CDR2 YFSETQ come from the germline V gene. The DNA of the CDR3 is TGCGCCAGCAGCTCGCGGACAGGGAAGGAGACCCAGTACTTC. Translating it yields CASSSRTGKETQYF. Full variable domain (rest looked up from reference TRBV5-1 and TRBJ2-5): KAGVTQTPRYLIKTRGQQVTLSCSPISGHRSVSWYQQTPGQGLQFLFEYFSETQRNKGNFPGRFSGRQFSNSRSEMNVSTLELGDSALYLCASSSRTGKETQYFGPGTRLLVL.

The chain uses TRBV7-9 and TRBJ2-7; D gene uncertain. V lost 1 base and J lost 5, with 12 bases in between. Germline assignment: CDR1 SEHNR and CDR2 FQNEAQ (reference sequence). The CDR3 spans 14 residues. CDR3 loop: CASSLESQVDEQYF. CDR3 in DNA: TGTGCCAGCAGCTTAGAGTCCCAGGTCGACGAGCAGTACTTC.

The chain recombines TRBV5-1 with TRBJ2-7; D is uncertain. V lost 2 bases and J lost 2, with 5 bases in between. The CDR3 contains 12 residues. From germline, CDR1 is SGHRS and CDR2 YFSETQ. CDR3 region: CASSFGAYEQYF. The CDR3 DNA is TGCGCCAGCAGCTTTGGGGCCTACGAGCAGTACTTC.

Only one count was recorded for this clone. The chain uses TRBV2 and TRBJ1-5, with TRBD1 identical over 8 bases. The trim removed 6 bases at V and 7 bases at J, leaving 11 bases unmatched. The V gene's germline CDR1 is SNHLY and CDR2 FYNNEI. This CDR3 has 15 residues. The CDR3 DNA reads TGTGCCAGCAGGGCTACAGGGGGTTCGGGACAGCCCCAGCATTTT. Translated, it gives CASRATGGSGQPQHF.

The CDR3 bases are TGTGCCAGCAGTTCAGGGTTTGGAGAGCAGTACTTC. This gives the protein CASSSGFGEQYF. V gene TRBV6-5 combines with J gene TRBJ2-7; a weak D match, TRBD1 (5 bases). CDR3 length: 12 residues. Germline assignment: CDR1 MNHEY and CDR2 SVGAGI. The V end was cut by 4 bases, the J end by 7 bases, with 11 bases between.

This clone was recorded once. The chain couples TRBV7-3 to TRBJ1-1, with 11 bases fitting TRBD1. V shed 5 bases, J shed 3 bases, and the junction held 17 bases outside the gene matches. The CDR3 consists of 19 residues. Germline loops: CDR1 SGHTA, CDR2 FQGTGA. This CDR3 reads CASSPHHRDRGTFDTEAFF. CDR3 DNA sequence: TGTGCCAGCAGCCCCCACCACCGGGACAGGGGGACCTTCGACACTGAAGCTTTCTTT.

The chain recombines TRBV4-1 with TRBJ1-1; D is ambiguous. Looked up from germline, CDR1 is MGHRA and CDR2 is YSYEKL. V lost 2 bases, J lost 0 bases, and 13 bases lay in between. The CDR3 is 16 amino acids. In DNA, the CDR3 is TGCGCCAGCAGCCAACCACGGATAAGAATGAACACTGAAGCTTTCTTT. It codes for CASSQPRIRMNTEAFF.

The chain links TRBV10-3 to TRBJ2-3; TRBD1 or TRBD2 may be the D gene (5 bases each). The CDR3 covers 15 residues. The V end lost 2 bases, the J end lost 1 base, and 10 bases lay between the germline ends. The germline V gene has CDR1 ENHRY and CDR2 SYGVKD. The CDR3 sequence: CAISEGRGGTDTQYF. In DNA form, the CDR3 reads TGTGCCATCAGTGAGGGGAGAGGGGGCACAGATACGCAGTATTTT.

In this sample, this clone turned up once. V usage is TRBV28 and J usage is TRBJ2-2; TRBD2 is a possible D gene (5 bases). Germline V gives CDR1 MDHEN, CDR2 SYDVKM. The CDR3 runs to 11 residues. The ends were cut back, 7 bases at V and 7 bases at J, with 7 bases in the middle. The CDR3 DNA follows: TGTGCCAGCACCGGGGACGGGGAGCTGTTTTTT. Its translation: CASTGDGELFF.

A remark on this clone: This same CDR3 is encoded by further DNA sequences in the sample. This chain joins TRBV20-1 and TRBJ2-7; D gene unclear. The germline V gene has CDR1 DFQATT and CDR2 SNEGSKA (reference sequence). CDR3 length equals 11 residues. V was trimmed by 6 bases and J by 2 bases, leaving 8 bases between them. CDR3 in amino acids: CSARTPYEQYF. DNA for the CDR3: TGCAGTGCCCGGACGCCCTACGAGCAGTACTTC.

J is TRBJ2-1 and V is TRBV7-9; D is undetermined. From germline, CDR1 is SEHNR and CDR2 FQNEAQ (reference sequence). V was clipped by 5 bases and J by 11 bases, with 10 bases between them. The CDR3 has 11 residues. For the CDR3, the DNA is TGTGCCAGCAGCCCCCAAACCCAGCAGTTCTTC. Protein: CASSPQTQQFF. Using reference TRBV7-9 and TRBJ2-1 for the parts outside the CDR3, the full variable domain is DTGVSQNPRHKITKRGQNVTFRCDPISEHNRLYWYRQTLGQGPEFLTYFQNEAQLEKSRLLSDRFSAERPKGSFSTLEIQRTEQGDSAMYLCASSPQTQQFFGPGTRLTVL.

The chain carries TRBV3-1 (or the pseudogene TRBV3-2) and TRBJ2-5; D may be TRBD1 (6 bases). V was pared by 6 bases and J by 2 bases, with 10 bases between. Germline V gene sequence: CDR1 LGHDT, CDR2 YNNKEL (reference sequence). The CDR3 length is 13 residues. DNA for the CDR3: TGTGCCAGCAGATTCGGACAGCAAGAGACCCAGTACTTC. This sequence encodes CASRFGQQETQYF.

The gene calls are TRBV11-3 and TRBJ1-4, with D tentatively TRBD1 (5 bases). V was clipped by 3 bases and J by 8 bases, with 10 bases between them. Germline loops: CDR1 SGHNT, CDR2 YENEEA. This CDR3 is built from 13 residues. The chain's CDR3 is CASSLFQGEKLFF. The CDR3 DNA sequence: TGTGCCAGCAGCTTGTTTCAGGGAGAAAAACTGTTTTTT.

The chain uses TRBV4-2 and TRBJ2-4, with TRBD2 matching 8 bases. The germline gives CDR1 LGHNA, CDR2 YNFKEQ. CDR3 length: 15 amino acids. V shed 1 base, J shed 6 bases, and the junction held 5 bases outside the gene matches. CDR3 protein: CASSQVRSGRNIQYF. CDR3 DNA: TGTGCCAGCAGCCAAGTTCGGAGCGGGAGAAACATTCAGTACTTC.

The table lists this clone with a few counts. The rearrangement links TRBV30 to TRBJ1-5; D remains unclear. The V and J ends lost 4 bases and 0 bases respectively, with 7 bases between them. The CDR3 length is 13 residues. Per germline, CDR1 GTSNPN and CDR2 SVGIG (reference sequence). CDR3 coding DNA: TGTGCCTGGAATACAGATAGCAATCAGCCCCAGCATTTT. Protein: CAWNTDSNQPQHF.

The chain combines TRBV24-1 with TRBJ1-1, with no clear D. Looked up from germline, CDR1 is KGHDR and CDR2 is SFDVKD. V gave up 0 bases and J gave up 4 bases, with 2 bases separating them. The CDR3 is made up of 12 amino acids. The CDR3 DNA follows: TGTGCCACCAGTGATTTGGGCACTGAAGCTTTCTTT. Translated, it gives CATSDLGTEAFF.

The chain couples TRBV11-3 to TRBJ2-3; D is possibly TRBD2 (6 bases). CDR3 size: 14 residues. Germline V gene data show CDR1 as SGHNT and CDR2 as YENEEA. V lost 5 bases to trimming and J lost 0 bases, with 9 bases between them. Written as DNA, the CDR3 is TGTGCCAGCAGCATCGGGAGTAGCACAGATACGCAGTATTTT. Protein product: CASSIGSSTDTQYF.

CDR3 residues: CASSVGPGLGAGELFF. The CDR3 coding sequence is TGTGCCAGCAGCGTAGGCCCGGGGTTGGGTGCCGGGGAGCTGTTTTTT. This chain connects TRBV9 to TRBJ2-2; perhaps TRBD2 as D (5 bases). Trimming took 0 bases from V and 6 from J, leaving 15 bases between them. The CDR3 has 16 amino acids. Germline V gene data show CDR1 as SGDLS and CDR2 as YYNGEE.

The rearrangement uses TRBV30 and TRBJ1-2, with 8 nucleotides matching TRBD1. CDR1 and CDR2 from the germline V gene are GTSNPN and SVGIG (reference sequence). The length of the CDR3 is 13 residues. The V gene end was trimmed by 4 bases and the J gene end by 2 bases; junction bases not matched to a gene: 3. CDR3 nucleotide sequence: TGTGCCTGGAATACAGGGGGGAACTATGGCTACACCTTC. This gives the protein CAWNTGGNYGYTF.

The chain recombines TRBV29-1 with TRBJ2-1, with 8 bases matching TRBD1. Germline-derived CDR1 and CDR2 are SQVTM and ANQGSEA. J was trimmed by 5 bases and V by 7 bases; bases with no gene match: 7. The CDR3 totals 13 residues. The CDR3 spells CSAADRADNEQFF. The DNA of the CDR3 is TGCAGCGCCGCGGACAGGGCCGACAATGAGCAGTTCTTC.

The V and J genes are TRBV19 and TRBJ2-7; 9 bases are a match to TRBD2. The CDR3 consists of 16 residues. Germline V lookup: CDR1 LNHDA, CDR2 SQIVND (reference sequence). Trimming took 1 base from V and 2 from J; bases not matched to a gene: 6. In DNA, the CDR3 is TGTGCCAGTAGTATAGCCTTAGCGGGAGTGGCCTACGAGCAGTACTTC. This codes for CASSIALAGVAYEQYF.

This rearrangement joins TRBV5-4 to TRBJ1-5; the match to TRBD1 covers 9 bases. This CDR3 has 18 amino acids. J lost 2 bases, V lost 4 bases, and 13 bases had no gene match. The V gene's germline CDR1 is SGHNT and CDR2 YYREEE (reference sequence). The CDR3 loop reads CASSPLPGQGFRNQPQHF. CDR3 DNA: TGTGCCAGCAGCCCGTTACCGGGACAGGGTTTTCGCAATCAGCCCCAGCATTTT.

The rearrangement joins TRBV5-1 to TRBJ2-7; 8 nucleotides align to TRBD1. The V gene's germline CDR1 is SGHRS and CDR2 YFSETQ. This CDR3 has 12 residues. The J segment lost 6 bases and the V segment lost 3 bases, leaving 2 bases of the junction unmatched. This CDR3 is CASSWTGSEQYF. As DNA, the CDR3 is TGCGCCAGCAGCTGGACAGGGTCCGAGCAGTACTTC.

The CDR3 protein is CAWSRQGFGNTEAFF. CDR3 bases: TGTGCCTGGAGTCGACAGGGGTTTGGGAACACTGAAGCTTTCTTT. This chain uses TRBV30 with TRBJ1-1, with TRBD1 matching over 8 bases. V dropped 2 bases and J dropped 1; count of bases not matched to a gene: 6. Germline V CDR1 and CDR2: GTSNPN, SVGIG (reference sequence). The CDR3 totals 15 residues.

CDR3 in DNA: TGTGCCAGCAGCTTAGGGCGGGGGGCTAGGGAGCCCCAGCATTTT. This encodes CASSLGRGAREPQHF. The chain has TRBV11-3 and TRBJ1-5; D possibly corresponds to TRBD1 (6 bases). CDR1 and CDR2 from the germline V gene are SGHNT and YENEEA. CDR3 length equals 15 residues. V lost 1 base to trimming and J lost 8 bases, with 15 bases between them.

This clone was recorded once. CDR3: CAAGTEKYNEQFF. The CDR3 DNA follows: TGTGCCGCAGGGACAGAAAAGTACAATGAGCAGTTCTTC. The genes are TRBV19 and TRBJ2-1; TRBD1 matches at 7 bases. The J segment lost 4 bases and the V segment lost 11 bases, leaving 8 bases of the junction unmatched. Germline V gene sequence: CDR1 LNHDA, CDR2 SQIVND (reference sequence). This CDR3 comprises 13 residues. Looking up the rest from reference TRBV19 and TRBJ2-1 gives the full variable domain: DGGITQSPKYLFRKEGQNVTLSCEQNLNHDAMYWYRQDPGQGLRLIYYSQIVNDFQKGDIAEGYSVSREKKESFPLTVTSAQKNPTAFYLCAAGTEKYNEQFFGPGTRLTVL.

The chain has TRBV6-2 or TRBV6-3 and TRBJ2-2, with D possibly TRBD2 on 6 matching bases. Trimming removed 2 bases from V and 3 bases from J, with 16 bases in between. The germline CDR1 and CDR2 sequences are MNHEY and SVGEGT. The length of the CDR3 is 17 residues. CDR3 nucleotides: TGTGCCAGCAGTTACGATGTTGGCAGGAGGGACACCGGGGAGCTGTTTTTT. Its protein product is CASSYDVGRRDTGELFF.

V is TRBV12-3 or TRBV12-4 and J is TRBJ2-3; the match to TRBD2 covers 7 bases. The V and J ends lost 6 bases and 5 bases, in that order; junction bases with no gene match: 2. This CDR3 is 12 amino acids long. The CDR3 loop is CASSPGGDTQYF. CDR3 nucleotides: TGTGCCAGCAGCCCGGGGGGAGATACGCAGTATTTT.